This TCR beta chain was identified in a study of OX40 agonist ivuxolimab in advanced cancers. Trimming took off 0 bases at V and 3 bases at J, with 6 bases between the two ends. Looked up from germline, CDR1 is SGHAT and CDR2 is FQNNGV. CDR3 length equals 13 residues. The table came from immunoSEQ multiplex PCR; TCRdb's copy has only in-frame clones and leaves some out. The sample carries fewer than 75,000 clones, about nine tenths recorded once. The receptor was derived from an adult with an advanced solid tumor such as melanoma, head and neck, liver or kidney cancer. The rearrangement links TRBV11-2 to TRBJ2-7, with unresolved D. Here the sequenced sample was CD4+ or CD8+ T cells sorted from blood, taken in a trial of the OX40 agonist ivuxolimab. The CDR3, as DNA: TGTGCCAGCAGCTTAGAACGTCTCTACGAGCAGTACTTC. This sequence encodes CASSLERLYEQYF. Looking up the rest from reference TRBV11-2 and TRBJ2-7 gives the full variable domain: EAGVAQSPRYKIIEKRQSVAFWCNPISGHATLYWYQQILGQGPKLLIQFQNNGVVDDSQLPKDRFSAERLKGVDSTLKIQPAKLEDSAVYLCASSLERLYEQYFGPGTRLTVT.